The rows below give T cell receptor beta chains drawn from one sample of a study of blood T cell repertoires in COVID-19. The table came from immunoSEQ multiplex PCR; TCRdb's copy has only in-frame clones and leaves some out. The sample carries roughly 120,000 clones, under 90% recorded once. The sequencing sample was made of peripheral blood. The receptor source for this set is a man in his sixties with acute or convalescent COVID-19. Both conserved end residues are part of each CDR3. Fields, in order: J gene, V gene, CDR3 protein.

j_call: TRBJ2-7; v_call: TRBV20-1; cdr3_aa: CSAGQKYF
j_call: TRBJ2-7; v_call: TRBV7-2; cdr3_aa: CASSIGTGYSEQYF
j_call: TRBJ2-7; v_call: TRBV2; cdr3_aa: CASSETGGSYEQYF
j_call: TRBJ2-1; v_call: TRBV28; cdr3_aa: CASYAPEDEQFF
j_call: TRBJ2-5; v_call: TRBV28; cdr3_aa: CASSAWTSGRDQETQYF
j_call: TRBJ2-5; v_call: TRBV9; cdr3_aa: CASSGWTGGETQYF
j_call: TRBJ2-4; v_call: TRBV21-1; cdr3_aa: CASSKRQGAGRPRTKNIQYF
j_call: TRBJ1-1; v_call: TRBV7-8; cdr3_aa: CASSFDRVYTEAFF
j_call: TRBJ1-5; v_call: TRBV27; cdr3_aa: CASSLIWAENQPQHF
j_call: TRBJ2-3; v_call: TRBV29-1; cdr3_aa: CSVVLAGGTTQYF
j_call: TRBJ2-3; v_call: TRBV13; cdr3_aa: CASSILAGATDTQYF
j_call: TRBJ1-5; v_call: TRBV19; cdr3_aa: CASRWDRVSDQPQHF
j_call: TRBJ1-5; v_call: TRBV6-5; cdr3_aa: CASRQRQSSPQHF
j_call: TRBJ2-1; v_call: TRBV7-2; cdr3_aa: CASSFRLAGYYNEQFF
j_call: TRBJ2-1; v_call: TRBV18; cdr3_aa: CASSPPTRNEQFF
j_call: TRBJ2-3; v_call: TRBV11-3; cdr3_aa: CASSLGTGIADTQYF
j_call: TRBJ2-3; v_call: TRBV7-2; cdr3_aa: CASSLGGTGPDTQYF
j_call: TRBJ2-1; v_call: TRBV9; cdr3_aa: CASSVVAGSEQFF
j_call: TRBJ1-2; v_call: TRBV3-1/TRBV3-2; cdr3_aa: CASSTAGGYTF
j_call: TRBJ1-3; v_call: TRBV11-2; cdr3_aa: CASSFLRSGNTIYF
j_call: TRBJ1-1; v_call: TRBV5-4; cdr3_aa: CASSFWGATEAFF
j_call: TRBJ2-1; v_call: TRBV27; cdr3_aa: CASKRAGGHNEQFF
j_call: TRBJ2-5; v_call: TRBV7-2; cdr3_aa: CASSQSGGETQYF
j_call: TRBJ2-7; v_call: TRBV18; cdr3_aa: CASSPFAGEEYEQYF
j_call: TRBJ1-5; v_call: TRBV29-1; cdr3_aa: CSVLVARDQPQHF
j_call: TRBJ2-3; v_call: TRBV7-9; cdr3_aa: CASSRLAGVSTDTQYF
j_call: TRBJ2-3; v_call: TRBV6-5; cdr3_aa: CATRVASGTDTQYF
j_call: TRBJ1-6; v_call: TRBV9; cdr3_aa: CASSALGRDNSPLHF
j_call: TRBJ2-1; v_call: TRBV5-4; cdr3_aa: CASSSSSRGYNEQFF
j_call: TRBJ1-1; v_call: TRBV19; cdr3_aa: CASSMGSLNTEAFF
j_call: TRBJ1-1; v_call: TRBV7-9; cdr3_aa: CAAGRGNTEAFF
j_call: TRBJ2-7; v_call: TRBV3-1/TRBV3-2; cdr3_aa: CASSQGAGAAAYEQYF
j_call: TRBJ2-3; v_call: TRBV15; cdr3_aa: CATGQAGGSDTQYF
j_call: TRBJ1-2; v_call: TRBV21-1; cdr3_aa: CAREGSGGKDYGYTF
j_call: TRBJ2-5; v_call: TRBV20-1; cdr3_aa: CSATLQETQYF
j_call: TRBJ2-7; v_call: TRBV5-4; cdr3_aa: CASSSPNEAREIGQYF
j_call: TRBJ2-5; v_call: TRBV7-2; cdr3_aa: CASSLARGQETQYF
j_call: TRBJ1-5; v_call: TRBV7-9; cdr3_aa: CANSLSGSQPQHF
j_call: TRBJ1-2; v_call: TRBV9; cdr3_aa: CASSPGTGLTRGNYGYTF
j_call: TRBJ2-7; v_call: TRBV15; cdr3_aa: CATSREISAAYEQYF
j_call: TRBJ1-5; v_call: TRBV30; cdr3_aa: CAFSQGIDNQPQHF
j_call: TRBJ1-2; v_call: TRBV6-2/TRBV6-3; cdr3_aa: CASSLDGSTLFGYGYTF
j_call: TRBJ1-6; v_call: TRBV27; cdr3_aa: CASNRQGRLNSPLHF
j_call: TRBJ1-4; v_call: TRBV3-1/TRBV3-2; cdr3_aa: CASSQDFGQGGEKLFF
j_call: TRBJ2-7; v_call: TRBV6-5; cdr3_aa: CASSYREFYEQYF
j_call: TRBJ1-5; v_call: TRBV19; cdr3_aa: CASSIEEDQPQHF
j_call: TRBJ2-1; v_call: TRBV29-1; cdr3_aa: CSVDPSRGEQFF
j_call: TRBJ2-2; v_call: TRBV7-9; cdr3_aa: CASSSGTGVNAGELFF
j_call: TRBJ2-1; v_call: TRBV9; cdr3_aa: CASSRTWEGEQFF
j_call: TRBJ2-5; v_call: TRBV21-1; cdr3_aa: CASSNPGGRETQYF
j_call: TRBJ2-7; v_call: TRBV7-2; cdr3_aa: CASRQGTGSNEQYF